The source of this T cell receptor beta chain is a study of T cells in Graves' hyperthyroidism and ophthalmopathy (dated by TCRdb to between 2018 and 2020). With regard to the full study: Peripheral blood samples were taken at initial diagnosis, before any treatment was given. To identify TCR V-J signatures that set the groups apart, the researchers used a discovery cohort of roughly 100 patients, made up of under 45 with Graves' ophthalmopathy and 57 with stable Graves' hyperthyroidism. Prospective prediction of ophthalmopathy was tested in an independent validation cohort of 18 to 20 hyperthyroidism patients and roughly 16 patients who later progressed to ophthalmopathy. The approximately 90 discovery patients were divided at random into training and test sets in a 7:3 ratio. The study also compared thyroid tissue and blood T-cell repertoires from five or six Graves' hyperthyroidism patients. Following sampling, methimazole starting at 30 mg daily was given to hyperthyroidism patients, and high-dose intravenous methylprednisolone was given to ophthalmopathy patients. The paper describes TCR Vbeta CDR3 sequencing of roughly 130 peripheral blood samples, made up of 43 ophthalmopathy patients, 70 to 75 hyperthyroidism patients and roughly 17 progressor patients. Overall results and qualifications from the work: In validation, the model predicted progression to ophthalmopathy with roughly 66% sensitivity and less than 80% specificity, a median of 6.5 months before onset. A model built on a 13 V-J signature distinguished ophthalmopathy from stable hyperthyroidism, reaching 85% to 90% sensitivity and under 84% specificity in cross-validation and 80%/75% in testing. No statistical method was used to set the sample size in advance, and investigators knew the group allocation. Most expanded thyroid clonotypes (frequency above 0.001) were also detected in blood, suggesting blood repertoires may reflect thyroid immune responses.

Ophthalmopathy patients had moderately to severely active disease, with a Clinical Activity Score of 3 or more, a NOSPECS grade of 4 or more, and a disease duration of less than 3 months. Exclusion was applied to patients with uncontrolled infections, other autoimmune diseases, pregnancy or lactation. Clinical symptoms, serum thyroxine and TRAb, thyroid ultrasound, and orbital computed tomography formed the basis for the diagnoses. Ficoll-Paque density gradient centrifugation was used to isolate PBMCs from 8.5 to 10 ml of fresh peripheral blood. Trizol reagent was used to extract total RNA, and RNA quality was then checked on an Agilent 2100 Bioanalyzer. As concerns this clonotype: This receptor's antigen is unknown. There are no base qualities to consult, and no much larger clone falls within one base.

V and J are trimmed by 2 bases and 7 bases, and the gene matches miss 5 bases of the junction. Based on the germline V gene, the CDR1 and CDR2 sequences are KGHSH and LQKENI. The CDR3, from cysteine to phenylalanine, totals 14 residues. Only the CDR3 DNA stays, 42 bases, in frame from base 1. The TCR beta CDR3 regions were amplified from RNA transcripts. The TCR CDR3 was subjected to a first round of RT-PCR using the HTBI primer set and the Qiagen OneStep RT-PCR kit. Libraries were constructed in a second round of multiplex PCR, after which size selection and purification were carried out. The libraries were sequenced on an Illumina HiSeq2000 using paired-end 100 bp reads. On the study's bioinformatics: SOAPnuke was used to process the raw data, removing reads that contained adapters or uncalled bases, had a mean Phred below 15, or lacked an exact match to the constant primer or identifier. High-quality paired reads were merged using COPE v1.2.5, and each unique nucleotide sequence was defined as a clonotype. MiTCR v1.1 was used to align the clonotypes against IMGT TRBV, TRBD and TRBJ reference segments. Only V-J combinations with frequency above 0.0001, covering roughly 99% of repertoires, were analysed. The TCS score was defined as the ratio of F50 (clonal expansion) to E x V (chaos), calculated using BLOSUM62-based TCRdist between CDR3 peptides within each V-J. Welch's t-statistics and random forest reduced 450 to 600 V-J features to 13, which were used in a naive Bayes classifier (R e1071). TCRdb took the public reads, trimmed them with fastp at Q25, ran MiXCR for clone calling and kept in-frame beta chains. Rows matching on CDR3 protein sequence are summarized as one entry with the most common DNA and genes. TCRdb assigned the V and J calls; the authors' analysis was not used. This sample gives about 600,000 distinct CDR3 sequences in total; approximately 15% of them show up just once. The top ten clones comprise roughly 7.7% of the sample.

This TCR came from a woman between 18 and 29 years old with Graves' ophthalmopathy. Recombination joined TRBV18 with TRBJ2-1; 7 bases in the middle match TRBD1. The source material was blood. CDR3 sequence: CASSPRGPGNEQFF. The nucleotide sequence reads as follows: TGTGCCAGCTCACCAAGGGGGCCAGGAAATGAGCAGTTCTTC.